The subject of this entry is one TCR beta chain. The data originate from a study of blood T cell repertoires in COVID-19. On the study more broadly: COVID-19 samples collected from the United States, Italy and Spain covered acute and convalescent phases. Sample material is recorded as cDNA or gDNA derived from T cells, B-cell-depleted T cells, or PBMCs.

Authors' data handling: Reference gene primers were amplified, and this amplification served to estimate nucleated cell counts. Repertoires were generated with immunoSEQ multiplex PCR, while TCRdb's copy carries only in-frame clones and drops some. For V, J and clone size, that table is used; D and trimming come from the DNA. The sample holds about 84,000 clones, around 79% seen once. V was shortened by 10 bases and J by 4 bases, with 13 bases between the two germline ends. The CDR3 has 13 residues. This sequence was found in a man between 50 and 59 years old with active or convalescent COVID-19. The chain has TRBV12-3 or TRBV12-4 and TRBJ2-2, with D perhaps matching TRBD1 (5 bases). The sample taken for sequencing was peripheral blood. In DNA, the CDR3 is TGTGCCACCCAGGGTCGGCCCACCGGGGAGCTGTTTTTT. It encodes CATQGRPTGELFF.